This T cell receptor beta chain was recovered during a study of Tregs in tolerant kidney transplant recipients. Whole-study findings and limits: Biological reproducibility was not directly addressed, but technical replication error appeared minimal.

Data came from immunoSEQ multiplex PCR; TCRdb stores just in-frame clones and leaves some out. In the table there are some 68,000 clones, roughly 84% of which are singletons. The V gene's germline CDR1 is SGHRS and CDR2 YFSETQ. This CDR3 has 14 residues. The V end lost 0 bases, the J end lost 4 bases, and 8 bases lay between the germline ends. Comment on this clone: What it binds is not known.

The sequence was collected from a human donor in good health. Sequencing used CD4+ T cells from blood. The chain recombines TRBV5-1 with TRBJ1-3; D not certain. The DNA for the CDR3 is TGCGCCAGCAGCTTGGAAGGGAGGGGAAACACCATATATTTT. Protein sequence: CASSLEGRGNTIYF.